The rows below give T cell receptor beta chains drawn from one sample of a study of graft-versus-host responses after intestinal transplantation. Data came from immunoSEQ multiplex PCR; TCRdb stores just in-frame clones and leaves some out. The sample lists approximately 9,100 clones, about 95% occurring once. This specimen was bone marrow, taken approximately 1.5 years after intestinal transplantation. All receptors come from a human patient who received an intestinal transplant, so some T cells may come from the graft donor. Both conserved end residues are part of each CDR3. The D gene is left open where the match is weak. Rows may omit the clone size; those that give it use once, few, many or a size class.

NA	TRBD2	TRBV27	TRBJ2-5	TGTGCCAGCAGTTTGACTAGCGGGAGGTATCAAGAGACCCAGTACTTC	CASSLTSGRYQETQYF
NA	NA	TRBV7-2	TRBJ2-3	TGTGCCAGCAGCTTACGAGGGGCCACAGATACGCAGTATTTT	CASSLRGATDTQYF
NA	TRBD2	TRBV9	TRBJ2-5	TGTGCCAGCAGCGTGAGCGGGAGGGCCAAAGAGACCCAGTACTTC	CASSVSGRAKETQYF
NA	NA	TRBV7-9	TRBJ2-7	TGTGCCAGCAGCTCCGCCGCGAAATACGAGCAGTACTTC	CASSSAAKYEQYF
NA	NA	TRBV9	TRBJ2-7	TGTGCCAGCAGCGTAGGGCCGGGGGGACAGCGCAAGGGAACAAATTACGAGCAGTACTTC	CASSVGPGGQRKGTNYEQYF
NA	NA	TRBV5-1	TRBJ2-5	TGCGCCAGCAGCTTGACCCAAGAGACCCAGTACTTC	CASSLTQETQYF
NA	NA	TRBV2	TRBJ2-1	TGTGCCAGCAGTGAGCCAGGGGGCTTAACGGGAGGGCCCTCGGATGAGCAGTTCTTC	CASSEPGGLTGGPSDEQFF
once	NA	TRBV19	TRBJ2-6	TGTGCCAGTAGTAAAGAATCACAAAGTCGGGCCAACGTCCTGACTTTC	CASSKESQSRANVLTF
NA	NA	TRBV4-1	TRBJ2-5	TGCGCCAGCAGCCAACCGTCCCGGGGCGCCGAGACCCAGTACTTC	CASSQPSRGAETQYF
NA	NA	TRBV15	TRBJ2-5	TGTGCCACCAGCAGAGGCCAAGAGACCCAGTACTTC	CATSRGQETQYF